The TCR beta chain under discussion was sequenced for a study of cytomegalovirus exposure and HLA in healthy donors. Study-wide points: Through in vitro validation, three CMV-associated chains were shown to be specific for CMV antigens. The classifier reportedly diagnosed cytomegalovirus status with high specificity and sensitivity. Subsequent analysis of the roughly 120 validation repertoires found a tendency for first-cohort TCR clusters to co-occur. There were 150 to 200 TCR beta chains listed as cytomegalovirus-associated.

On this clone: Its cognate antigen is unknown.

Repertoires were generated with immunoSEQ multiplex PCR, while TCRdb's copy carries only in-frame clones and drops some. Of over 150,000 clones listed, about nine tenths are singletons. The CDR3 consists of 15 residues. V was cut by 4 bases and J by 5 bases, with 15 bases left in between. Per germline, CDR1 SGHTA and CDR2 FQGNSA. V usage is TRBV7-2 and J usage is TRBJ1-5, with D possibly TRBD1 on 5 matching bases. Sample: PBMCs. The sequence derives from a woman aged 30 to 39 in good health and CMV-seronegative. In DNA form, the CDR3 reads TGTGCCAGCAGCTCCCGTGGGGGGGTCGATCAGCCCCAGCATTTT. The encoded protein is CASSSRGGVDQPQHF.